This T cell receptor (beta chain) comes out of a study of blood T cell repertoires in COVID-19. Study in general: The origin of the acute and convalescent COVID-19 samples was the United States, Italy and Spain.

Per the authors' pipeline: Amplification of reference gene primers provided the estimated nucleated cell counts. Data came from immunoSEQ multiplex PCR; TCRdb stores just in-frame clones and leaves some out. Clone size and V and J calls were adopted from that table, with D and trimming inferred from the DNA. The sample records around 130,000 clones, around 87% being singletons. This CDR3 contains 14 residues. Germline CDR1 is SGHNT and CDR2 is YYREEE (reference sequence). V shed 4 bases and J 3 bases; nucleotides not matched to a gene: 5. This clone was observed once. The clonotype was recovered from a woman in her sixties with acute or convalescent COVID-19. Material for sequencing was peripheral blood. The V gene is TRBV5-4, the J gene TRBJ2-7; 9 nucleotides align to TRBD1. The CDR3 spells CASSLTGGGYEQYF. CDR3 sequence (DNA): TGTGCCAGCAGCCTAACAGGGGGCGGCTACGAGCAGTACTTC.